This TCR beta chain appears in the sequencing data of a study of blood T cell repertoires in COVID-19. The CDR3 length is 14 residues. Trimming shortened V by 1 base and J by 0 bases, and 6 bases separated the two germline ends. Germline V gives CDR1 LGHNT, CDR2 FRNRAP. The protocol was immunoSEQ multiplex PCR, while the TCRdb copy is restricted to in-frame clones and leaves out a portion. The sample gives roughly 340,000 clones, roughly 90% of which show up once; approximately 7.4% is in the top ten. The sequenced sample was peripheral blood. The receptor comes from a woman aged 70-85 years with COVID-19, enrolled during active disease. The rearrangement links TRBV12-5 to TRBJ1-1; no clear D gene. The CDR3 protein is CASGLGPLNTEAFF. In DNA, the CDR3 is TGTGCTAGTGGTTTGGGTCCATTGAACACTGAAGCTTTCTTT.